The entry below gives a single T cell receptor beta chain sequence along with its context. Its target is unknown. Reverse transcribing all isolated RNA meant expressed TCRB transcripts were sequenced. Sequenced by immunoSEQ multiplex PCR; TCRdb stores in-frame clones only, minus some. This table holds over 120,000 clones, around a tenth found once. These data belong to a study of beta chain features in type 1 diabetes. Study-level results: A potential influence of HLA type upon TCRB rearrangement remained unresolved herein.

Germline CDR1 MDHEN, CDR2 SYDVKM. The CDR3 runs 14 residues. Trimming shortened V by 2 bases and J by 4 bases, and 11 bases separated the two germline ends. This chain links TRBV28 with TRBJ1-2; possibly TRBD1 for D (5 bases). This sequence was found in a man younger than 35 in good health. Sequencing was done on a sample of central memory CD4+ T cells from blood. CDR3 loop: CASSLGGMGYGYTF. CDR3 DNA sequence: TGTGCCAGCAGTTTAGGGGGGATGGGCTATGGCTACACCTTC.